Shown below are 13 T cell receptor beta chains from a single sample sequenced in a study of T cells in localized non-small cell lung cancer. Here immunoSEQ multiplex PCR was the method, and the copy in TCRdb shows in-frame clones only, minus some. Of some 64,000 clones in the sample, roughly four fifths were seen once. Sequenced material: PBMCs, taken before any cancer treatment. The origin of the receptors is a man aged 35 to 69 with stage II lung adenocarcinoma.

This clone was detected once. The genes are TRBV5-4 and TRBJ2-7, with 10 nucleotides matching TRBD2. Germline-derived CDR1 and CDR2 are SGHNT and YYREEE (reference sequence). Germline trimming cut 3 bases from V and 0 bases from J; bases unmatched to any gene: 3. CDR3 size: 15 residues. CDR3 sequence (DNA): TGTGCCAGCAGCTCCTCTAGCGGGAGCTCCTACGAGCAGTACTTC. Its translation is CASSSSSGSSYEQYF.

The chain links TRBV18 to TRBJ1-5; 7 bases agree with TRBD1. The junction had 6 bases not matched to a gene; V was cut back by 5 bases and J by 2 bases. The germline V gene encodes CDR1 KGHSH and CDR2 LQKENI. The CDR3 is 15 amino acids. The CDR3 reads CASSFRQGGNQPQHF. As DNA, the CDR3 is TGTGCCAGCTCATTCAGACAGGGTGGCAATCAGCCCCAGCATTTT.

The chain has TRBV5-4 and TRBJ1-1; 8 positions match TRBD1. This CDR3 has 13 amino acids. With 0 bases clipped from V and 11 bases from J, the junction kept 6 bases outside the gene matches. Germline values: CDR1 SGHNT, CDR2 YYREEE (reference sequence). Here the CDR3 DNA reads TGTGCCAGCAGCTTGGGGCCGACAGGGGAGGCTTTCTTT. As protein: CASSLGPTGEAFF.

This clone was recorded a few times. The genes are TRBV4-2 and TRBJ2-2; 14 nucleotides line up with TRBD2. This CDR3 is 17 amino acids long. Trimming at V came to 5 bases and at J to 6 bases, leaving 8 bases not matched to a gene. Germline V lookup: CDR1 LGHNA, CDR2 YNFKEQ. The CDR3 reads CASSSGLAGGKAGELFF. CDR3 DNA: TGTGCCAGCAGCTCCGGACTAGCGGGAGGAAAGGCCGGGGAGCTGTTTTTT.

V gene TRBV7-9 combines with J gene TRBJ1-2; a weak D match, TRBD1 (5 bases). CDR1 is SEHNR, CDR2 FQNEAQ, per germline (reference sequence). The CDR3 has 13 residues. The V and J ends lost 6 bases and 6 bases respectively, with 14 bases between them. CDR3 nucleotides: TGTGCCAGCAGATCCGGGACGGTCAATGGCTACACCTTC. Protein: CASRSGTVNGYTF. Full variable domain (missing parts from reference TRBV7-9 and TRBJ1-2): DTGVSQNPRHKITKRGQNVTFRCDPISEHNRLYWYRQTLGQGPEFLTYFQNEAQLEKSRLLSDRFSAERPKGSFSTLEIQRTEQGDSAMYLCASRSGTVNGYTFGSGTRLTVV.

The V gene is TRBV29-1, the J gene TRBJ2-3; D is unclear. Between the trimmed V and J ends, which lost 3 bases and 0 bases, there was a span of 10 bases. Germline-derived CDR1 and CDR2 are SQVTM and ANQGSEA. The CDR3 has 14 amino acids. The CDR3: CSVDGIASTDTQYF. In nucleotides, the CDR3 is TGCAGCGTTGACGGCATTGCTAGCACAGATACGCAGTATTTT.

The rearrangement links TRBV29-1 to TRBJ2-3; D may correspond to TRBD1 or TRBD2 (7 bases each). V lost 8 bases, J lost 9 bases, and 21 bases lay in between. CDR1 is SQVTM, CDR2 ANQGSEA, per germline. CDR3 length: 13 residues. In DNA, the CDR3 is TGCAGCTTTGGACAGGCTACCGGGGGGACGCAGTATTTT. Protein sequence: CSFGQATGGTQYF.

This clone has more than one count but fewer than ten. In DNA form, the CDR3 reads TGCAGTGCTAGACACTTCACTGAAGCTTTCTTT. Residues: CSARHFTEAFF. The chain is built from TRBV20-1 and TRBJ1-1, with D hard to call. Trimming shortened V by 2 bases and J by 4 bases, and 5 bases separated the two germline ends. CDR1 DFQATT and CDR2 SNEGSKA come from the germline V gene (reference sequence). The CDR3 extends over 11 amino acids.

This chain connects TRBV2 to TRBJ2-1; 12 bases are shared with TRBD2. V lost 8 bases, J lost 8 bases, and 13 bases stayed unmatched. The germline CDR1 and CDR2 sequences are SNHLY and FYNNEI. The CDR3 runs to 16 residues. This CDR3 is CASGMTKLAGGDEQFF. The CDR3 DNA sequence: TGTGCCAGCGGAATGACAAAACTAGCGGGAGGCGATGAGCAGTTCTTC.

This chain links TRBV9 with TRBJ1-2, with unresolved D. V shed 4 bases and J shed 8 bases, with 12 bases lying between them. There are 12 residues in the CDR3. Germline loops: CDR1 SGDLS, CDR2 YYNGEE. The CDR3 reads CASSSAGRGYTF. The CDR3 coding sequence is TGTGCCAGCAGCTCAGCAGGTCGAGGCTACACCTTC.

The chain combines TRBV6-1 with TRBJ2-3, with D unclear. This CDR3 region has 10 residues. V was cut by 8 bases and J by 4 bases, with 4 bases left in between. CDR1 and CDR2 from the germline V gene are MNHNS and SASEGT. CDR3 protein: CASGADTQYF. The CDR3 DNA is TGTGCCAGCGGCGCAGATACGCAGTATTTT.

The chain joins TRBV19 to TRBJ1-2, with D perhaps matching TRBD1 (5 bases). V lost 5 bases, J lost 2 bases, and 9 bases lay in between. Germline CDR1 is LNHDA and CDR2 is SQIVND (reference sequence). The CDR3 length is 13 residues. The CDR3 region is CASSLGPNYGYTF. CDR3 bases: TGTGCCAGTAGTTTGGGACCGAACTATGGCTACACCTTC.

V gene TRBV2 combines with J gene TRBJ2-3; 10 bases map to TRBD2. Germline CDR1 and CDR2: SNHLY and FYNNEI. Unmatched junction bases numbered 7, after V lost 2 bases and J lost 5 bases. The CDR3 totals 16 residues. CDR3 sequence: CASSESRLAGVDTQYF. The CDR3 DNA sequence: TGTGCCAGCAGTGAATCGCGGCTAGCGGGAGTAGATACGCAGTATTTT.